Listed below are T cell receptor beta chains from one sample, sequenced in a study of Graves' ophthalmopathy and Graves' hyperthyroidism. TCRdb reprocessed the multiplex PCR reads with MiXCR, giving one entry per CDR3 protein. The sample consists of some 210,000 distinct CDR3 sequences, under 30% of them appearing once. Sequencing used peripheral blood. These receptors were obtained from a man in his fifties with Graves' ophthalmopathy. CDR3s include the opening cysteine and the closing phenylalanine or tryptophan. D genes are given only for firm matches. Clone size, where shown, is once, few, many, or a class for clones that have expanded.

d_call,j_call,v_call,clone_size,cdr3_aa,cdr3_nt
-,TRBJ2-7,TRBV7-8,many,CASSFRRGYEQYF,TGTGCCAGCAGCTTCCGCAGGGGTTACGAGCAGTACTTC
-,TRBJ2-5,TRBV28,many,CASSLRDQVGVPETQYF,TGTGCCAGCAGTTTAAGGGATCAGGTGGGAGTCCCAGAGACCCAGTACTTC
TRBD1,TRBJ2-5,TRBV6-1,-,CASRQGRWETQYF,TGTGCCAGTAGACAGGGGCGGTGGGAGACCCAGTACTTC
TRBD1,TRBJ1-1,TRBV6-2/TRBV6-3,-,CASRELTGDAAEAFF,TGTGCCAGCAGGGAATTAACAGGGGATGCGGCTGAAGCTTTCTTT
TRBD2,TRBJ2-2,TRBV4-1,many,CASSQELAGPGELFF,TGCGCCAGCAGCCAAGAACTAGCGGGACCCGGGGAGCTGTTTTTT
-,TRBJ1-1,TRBV6-2/TRBV6-3,-,CASSWSTSSTEAFF,TGTGCCAGCAGTTGGTCCACCTCGAGCACTGAAGCTTTCTTT
-,TRBJ2-5,TRBV12-3/TRBV12-4,many,CASGGRETQYF,TGTGCCAGCGGGGGCAGAGAGACCCAGTACTTC
-,TRBJ2-2,TRBV12-3/TRBV12-4,-,CASSFGLNTGELFF,TGTGCCAGCAGTTTTGGACTCAACACCGGGGAGCTGTTTTTT
-,TRBJ2-4,TRBV28,many,CASTSPKNIQYF,TGTGCCAGCACTAGTCCCAAAAACATTCAGTACTTC
-,TRBJ2-2,TRBV12-3/TRBV12-4,many,CASSSSTGELFF,TGTGCCAGCAGTTCTTCCACCGGGGAGCTGTTTTTT
TRBD2,TRBJ2-5,TRBV25-1,many,CASGGGSHALGETQYF,TGTGCCAGTGGGGGGGGGAGCCACGCCTTAGGAGAGACCCAGTACTTC
-,TRBJ2-5,TRBV6-1,-,CASTPTQETQYF,TGTGCCAGCACCCCGACGCAGGAGACCCAGTACTTC
TRBD1,TRBJ1-5,TRBV6-2/TRBV6-3,-,CASSPRGTGNSNQPQHF,TGTGCCAGCAGTCCCCGTGGGACAGGGAATAGCAATCAGCCCCAGCATTTT
TRBD1,TRBJ2-7,TRBV4-3,few,CASSQDSGTAPYEQYF,TGCGCCAGCAGCCAAGATTCGGGGACAGCGCCCTACGAGCAGTACTTC
-,TRBJ1-3,TRBV27,many,CASSLSKTAGNTIYF,TGTGCCAGCAGTTTATCGAAGACAGCGGGAAACACCATATATTTT
-,TRBJ1-1,TRBV5-1,many,CASTRGLQETEAFF,TGCGCCAGCACCCGAGGCCTTCAGGAGACTGAAGCTTTCTTT
-,TRBJ2-4,TRBV6-2/TRBV6-3,-,CASSYPTLRRPPYF,TGTGCCAGCAGTTACCCGACACTACGTCGCCCCCCGTACTTC
-,TRBJ1-6,TRBV20-1,many,CSAKNMAGSPLHF,TGCAGTGCCAAGAATATGGCCGGTTCACCCCTCCACTTT
-,TRBJ1-5,TRBV12-3/TRBV12-4,once,CASSLGQGWQPQHF,TGTGCCAGCAGTTTAGGGCAGGGGTGGCAGCCCCAGCATTTT
-,TRBJ2-5,TRBV6-2/TRBV6-3,few,CASSYEAGEETQYF,TGTGCCAGCAGTTACGAGGCAGGGGAGGAGACCCAGTACTTC
-,TRBJ2-5,TRBV10-3,many,CATWAGVGWETQYF,TGTGCCACATGGGCGGGTGTGGGTTGGGAGACCCAGTACTTC
TRBD1,TRBJ2-2,TRBV6-1,few,CASSAGGPQGELFF,TGTGCCAGCAGTGCAGGGGGTCCACAAGGGGAGCTGTTTTTT
-,TRBJ2-7,TRBV28,-,CASSFEPGSYEQYF,TGTGCCAGCAGTTTTGAACCGGGCTCCTACGAGCAGTACTTC
TRBD2,TRBJ2-2,TRBV20-1,-,CSARSSGTNTGELFF,TGCAGTGCTAGATCTAGCGGGACGAACACCGGGGAGCTGTTTTTT
-,TRBJ2-7,TRBV4-1,many,CASSFRHGSYEQYF,TGCGCCAGCAGCTTCAGGCACGGCTCCTACGAGCAGTACTTC
TRBD1,TRBJ2-7,TRBV5-1,many,CASSSGTGKDEQYF,TGCGCCAGCAGCTCCGGGACAGGTAAAGACGAGCAGTACTTC
TRBD1,TRBJ2-5,TRBV30,-,CAWRGQGEETQYF,TGTGCCTGGAGGGGACAGGGAGAAGAGACCCAGTACTTC
-,TRBJ2-5,TRBV7-9,many,CAIPVSGNQETQYF,TGTGCCATTCCCGTGTCCGGGAACCAAGAGACCCAGTACTTC
-,TRBJ1-6,TRBV28,many,CASTPDGSYNSPLHF,TGTGCCAGCACCCCCGACGGTTCCTATAATTCACCCCTCCACTTT
-,TRBJ1-2,TRBV7-9,-,CASTLSQGHGYTF,TGTGCCAGCACCCTCAGTCAGGGACATGGCTACACCTTC
-,TRBJ2-7,TRBV24-1,-,CATSDFAGGPASSYEQYF,TGTGCCACCAGTGATTTTGCCGGGGGGCCTGCTAGCTCCTACGAGCAGTACTTC
-,TRBJ2-7,TRBV3-1,many,CASSQDLGATLYEQYF,TGTGCCAGCAGCCAAGATCTGGGGGCAACCCTGTACGAGCAGTACTTC
-,TRBJ1-5,TRBV7-2,-,CASSQDGTQPQHF,TGTGCCAGCAGCCAGGACGGCACCCAGCCCCAGCATTTT
-,TRBJ1-3,TRBV7-2,many,CASSPTGSRNTIYF,TGTGCCAGCAGCCCTACAGGCAGCCGAAACACCATATATTTT
TRBD2,TRBJ2-5,TRBV12-3/TRBV12-4,many,CASRGPTSGLGETQYF,TGTGCCAGCAGAGGTCCCACTAGCGGGTTAGGGGAGACCCAGTACTTC
-,TRBJ1-2,TRBV6-2/TRBV6-3,-,CASSPDSVDGYTF,TGTGCCAGCAGCCCAGACAGTGTTGATGGCTACACCTTC
-,TRBJ2-2,TRBV9,many,CASSEGRRTNTGELFF,TGTGCCAGCAGCGAAGGGAGGAGAACGAACACCGGGGAGCTGTTTTTT
-,TRBJ2-2,TRBV19,many,CASSAPGRPGELFF,TGTGCCAGTAGTGCCCCTGGCAGGCCCGGGGAGCTGTTTTTT
-,TRBJ1-1,TRBV20-1,-,CSAGVRGHLNTEAFF,TGCAGTGCTGGAGTGAGGGGACACCTGAACACTGAAGCTTTCTTT
-,TRBJ1-6,TRBV12-3/TRBV12-4,-,CASSFSDTYGSPLHF,TGTGCCAGCAGTTTTAGTGACACGTATGGTTCACCCCTCCACTTT
TRBD1,TRBJ2-2,TRBV6-2/TRBV6-3,many,CASNTYQGVGELFF,TGTGCCAGCAATACCTATCAGGGGGTCGGGGAGCTGTTTTTT
-,TRBJ1-6,TRBV20-1,-,CSARDLGPESSPLHF,TGCAGTGCTAGAGATTTAGGGCCTGAAAGTTCACCCCTCCACTTT
-,TRBJ2-5,TRBV19,-,CASSSQSGAQETQYF,TGTGCCAGTAGTAGCCAATCTGGGGCCCAAGAGACCCAGTACTTC
-,TRBJ1-2,TRBV28,many,CASRVPTGSGNYGYTF,TGTGCCAGCAGGGTTCCCACCGGTAGCGGGAACTATGGCTACACCTTC
TRBD1,TRBJ1-2,TRBV24-1,-,CATRDREYGYTF,TGTGCCACCAGGGACAGGGAGTATGGCTACACCTTC
-,TRBJ1-6,TRBV28,-,CASGRLRNSPLHF,TGTGCCAGCGGGAGGCTGAGAAATTCACCCCTCCACTTT
TRBD2,TRBJ2-7,TRBV7-3,many,CASSPGTSGRGGEQYF,TGTGCCAGCAGCCCGGGGACTAGCGGGAGAGGAGGCGAGCAGTACTTC
-,TRBJ1-1,TRBV5-1,-,CASSFRDTASDEAFF,TGCGCCAGCAGCTTCCGGGACACGGCGTCAGATGAAGCTTTCTTT